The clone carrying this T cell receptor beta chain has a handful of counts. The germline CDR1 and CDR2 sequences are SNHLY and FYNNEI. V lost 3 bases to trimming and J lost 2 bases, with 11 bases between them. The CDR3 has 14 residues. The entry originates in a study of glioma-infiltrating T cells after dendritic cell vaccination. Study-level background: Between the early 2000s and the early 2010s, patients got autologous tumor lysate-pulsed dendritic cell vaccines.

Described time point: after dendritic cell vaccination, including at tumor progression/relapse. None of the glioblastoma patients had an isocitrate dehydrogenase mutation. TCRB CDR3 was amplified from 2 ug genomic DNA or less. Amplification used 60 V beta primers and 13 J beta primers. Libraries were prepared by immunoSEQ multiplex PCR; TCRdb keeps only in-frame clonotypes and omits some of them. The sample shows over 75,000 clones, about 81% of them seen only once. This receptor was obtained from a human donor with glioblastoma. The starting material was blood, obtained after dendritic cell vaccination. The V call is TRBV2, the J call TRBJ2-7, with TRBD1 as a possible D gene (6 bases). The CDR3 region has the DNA TGTGCCAGCAGTGAGACCCGACAGGCCTACGAGCAGTACGTC. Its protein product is CASSETRQAYEQYV.